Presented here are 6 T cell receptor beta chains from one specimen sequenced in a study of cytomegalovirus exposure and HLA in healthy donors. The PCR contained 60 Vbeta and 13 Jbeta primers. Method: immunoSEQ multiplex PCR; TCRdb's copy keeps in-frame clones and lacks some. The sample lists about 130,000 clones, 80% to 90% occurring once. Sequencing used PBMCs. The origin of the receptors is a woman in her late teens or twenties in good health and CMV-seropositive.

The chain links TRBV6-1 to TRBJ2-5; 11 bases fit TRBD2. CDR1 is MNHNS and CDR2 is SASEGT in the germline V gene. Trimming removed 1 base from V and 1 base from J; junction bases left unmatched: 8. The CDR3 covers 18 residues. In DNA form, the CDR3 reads TGTGCCAGCAGTGAAGTCCTAGCGGGGGGCCCGCTCCAAGAGACCCAGTACTTC. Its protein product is CASSEVLAGGPLQETQYF.

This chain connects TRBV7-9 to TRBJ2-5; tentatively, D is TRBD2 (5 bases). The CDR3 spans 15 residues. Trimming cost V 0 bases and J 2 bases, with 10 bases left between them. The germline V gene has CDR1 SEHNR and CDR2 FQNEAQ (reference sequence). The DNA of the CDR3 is TGTGCCAGCAGCTTAGCAGTCGGGATACAAGAGACCCAGTACTTC. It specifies CASSLAVGIQETQYF.

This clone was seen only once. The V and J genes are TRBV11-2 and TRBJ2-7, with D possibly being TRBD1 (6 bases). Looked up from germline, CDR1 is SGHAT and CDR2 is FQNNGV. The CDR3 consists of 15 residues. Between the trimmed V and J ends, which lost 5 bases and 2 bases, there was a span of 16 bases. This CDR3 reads CASSPRTDFTYEQYF. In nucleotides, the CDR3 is TGTGCCAGCAGCCCGAGGACAGATTTTACCTACGAGCAGTACTTC.

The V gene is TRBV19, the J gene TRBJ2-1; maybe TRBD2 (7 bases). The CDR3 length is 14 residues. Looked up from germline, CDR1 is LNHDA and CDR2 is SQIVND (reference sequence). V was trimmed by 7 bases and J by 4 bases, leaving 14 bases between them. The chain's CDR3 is CASNFGGPYNEQFF. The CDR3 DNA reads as TGTGCCAGTAATTTCGGGGGGCCTTACAATGAGCAGTTCTTC.

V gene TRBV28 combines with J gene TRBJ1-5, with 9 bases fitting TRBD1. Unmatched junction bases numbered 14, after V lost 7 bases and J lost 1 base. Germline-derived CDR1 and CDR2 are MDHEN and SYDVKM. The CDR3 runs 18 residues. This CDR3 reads CASIRRVGQGLSNQPQHF. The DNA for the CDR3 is TGTGCCAGCATCCGGAGGGTGGGACAGGGATTAAGCAATCAGCCCCAGCATTTT.

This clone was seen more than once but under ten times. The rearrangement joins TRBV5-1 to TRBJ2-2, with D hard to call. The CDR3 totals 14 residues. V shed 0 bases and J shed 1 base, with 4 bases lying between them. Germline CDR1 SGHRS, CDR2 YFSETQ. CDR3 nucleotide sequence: TGCGCCAGCAGCTTGGCCGGGAACACCGGGGAGCTGTTTTTT. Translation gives CASSLAGNTGELFF.